This passage covers 19 T cell receptor beta chains from one sample sequenced in a study of cytomegalovirus exposure and HLA in healthy donors. Clones were read by immunoSEQ multiplex PCR, and TCRdb kept only the in-frame ones, dropping some. The table includes more than 150,000 clones, roughly four fifths detected once. What was sequenced was PBMCs. The receptor source for this set is a woman in her late teens or twenties in good health and CMV-seropositive.

For the CDR3, the DNA is TGTGCCAGCAGCGCCCAGGGGGGCAATTCACCCCTCCACTTT. Amino acid sequence: CASSAQGGNSPLHF. The J gene is TRBJ1-6, the V gene TRBV6-4; TRBD1 aligns across 7 bases. There are 14 residues in the CDR3. Germline V gives CDR1 MRHNA, CDR2 SNTAGT. With V trimmed by 6 bases and J by 7 bases, 6 bases remained unmatched.

The chain uses TRBV27 and TRBJ2-7, with D possibly matching TRBD1 (5 bases). The V end lost 7 bases, the J end lost 0 bases, and 7 bases lay between the germline ends. This CDR3 contains 12 residues. CDR1 MNHEY and CDR2 SMNVEV come from the germline V gene (reference sequence). The CDR3 is CASMGLSYEQYF. Written as DNA, the CDR3 is TGTGCCAGCATGGGGCTCTCCTACGAGCAGTACTTC.

The chain links TRBV6-5 to TRBJ1-5, with D unresolved. Germline CDR1 and CDR2: MNHEY and SVGAGI. Trimming left V 9 bases short and J 4 bases short, with 16 bases between. CDR3 length: 14 amino acids. CDR3 coding DNA: TGTGCCAGTTCCATCTCCCCCGGGAATCAGCCCCAGCATTTT. Translation gives CASSISPGNQPQHF.

J is TRBJ2-5 and V is TRBV10-3; D is ambiguous. The V gene's germline CDR1 is ENHRY and CDR2 SYGVKD. The CDR3 contains 14 residues. V lost 0 bases and J lost 2, with 7 bases in between. The CDR3 nucleotides are TGTGCCATCAGTGAGTCGGTGAGGCAAGAGACCCAGTACTTC. As protein: CAISESVRQETQYF.

The chain uses TRBV7-9 and TRBJ1-6, with TRBD1 as a possible D gene (6 bases). V was trimmed by 5 bases and J by 5 bases, leaving 10 bases between them. Germline lookup yields CDR1 SEHNR and CDR2 FQNEAQ (reference sequence). The CDR3 runs 14 residues. The CDR3 spells CASSPYRDNSPLHF. The CDR3 nucleotides are TGTGCCAGCAGCCCTTACAGGGATAATTCACCCCTCCACTTT.

CDR3 DNA: TGTGCCAGCAGCCAAGAAAGTCTTCGGGGGGGCCGTAATGAGCAGTTCTTC. Its protein is CASSQESLRGGRNEQFF. The genes are TRBV4-2 and TRBJ2-1; TRBD2 matches at 8 bases. The CDR3 spans 17 residues. Trimming removed 0 bases from V and 7 bases from J; junction bases left unmatched: 11. Germline CDR1 is LGHNA and CDR2 is YNFKEQ.

The J gene is TRBJ2-7, the V gene TRBV2; TRBD1 is a possible D gene (6 bases). From germline, CDR1 is SNHLY and CDR2 FYNNEI. The CDR3 runs 13 residues. Trimming removed 6 bases from V and 2 bases from J, with 11 bases in between. The CDR3 loop reads CASRGARTYEQYF. As DNA, the CDR3 is TGTGCCAGCAGGGGGGCCCGGACCTACGAGCAGTACTTC.

This clone appeared many times. This chain links TRBV4-2 with TRBJ2-3; a possible D gene is TRBD1 (5 bases). Looked up from germline, CDR1 is LGHNA and CDR2 is YNFKEQ. V gave up 2 bases and J gave up 4 bases, with 7 bases separating them. The CDR3 has 13 amino acids. DNA of the CDR3: TGTGCCAGCAGCCAAAGGGGCTCAGATACGCAGTATTTT. Amino acid sequence: CASSQRGSDTQYF.

V is TRBV13 and J is TRBJ2-4, with a weak D call TRBD2 (6 bases). The CDR3 totals 14 residues. Germline V gene lookup returns CDR1 PRHDT and CDR2 FYEKMQ (reference sequence). V was clipped by 5 bases and J by 8 bases, with 16 bases between them. DNA for the CDR3: TGTGCCAGCAGCCAGGTCTCTTCGGGGGACATTCAGTACTTC. Translating it yields CASSQVSSGDIQYF.

The CDR3 protein is CASSPGSGGGYGYTF. The CDR3, as DNA: TGTGCCAGCTCACCTGGGTCTGGGGGCGGCTATGGCTACACCTTC. V is TRBV18 and J is TRBJ1-2; weak D call: TRBD1 (6 bases). The CDR3 covers 15 residues. Between the trimmed V and J ends, which lost 3 bases and 4 bases, there was a span of 15 bases. Germline loops: CDR1 KGHSH, CDR2 LQKENI.

This chain connects TRBV6-1 to TRBJ1-5; the match to TRBD1 covers 7 bases. The CDR3 runs 15 residues. Germline V gene lookup returns CDR1 MNHNS and CDR2 SASEGT. Trimming cost V 5 bases and J 4 bases; bases outside gene matches: 8. Here the CDR3 DNA reads TGTGCCAGCAGTTTTTCAGGGGGGCAAAATCAGCCCCAGCATTTT. Protein product: CASSFSGGQNQPQHF.

The V call is TRBV11-2, the J call TRBJ1-1; 10 nucleotides align to TRBD1. This CDR3 comprises 12 residues. Germline CDR1 SGHAT, CDR2 FQNNGV. Trimming removed 8 bases from V and 5 bases from J; junction bases left unmatched: 2. CDR3 loop: CASRTGGTEAFF. The CDR3, as DNA: TGTGCCAGCCGGACAGGGGGAACTGAAGCTTTCTTT. The complete variable domain, with remaining parts taken from reference TRBV11-2 and TRBJ1-1, reads EAGVAQSPRYKIIEKRQSVAFWCNPISGHATLYWYQQILGQGPKLLIQFQNNGVVDDSQLPKDRFSAERLKGVDSTLKIQPAKLEDSAVYLCASRTGGTEAFFGQGTRLTVV.

The V gene is TRBV4-1, the J gene TRBJ2-5, with D possibly matching TRBD2 (6 bases). This CDR3 spans 16 amino acids. The germline V and J ends were trimmed by 1 base and 4 bases, with 16 bases remaining between them. Looked up from germline, CDR1 is MGHRA and CDR2 is YSYEKL. As DNA, the CDR3 is TGCGCCAGCAGCCAAGTCCTGGGTGGGCGGGGAGAGACCCAGTACTTC. Translating it yields CASSQVLGGRGETQYF.

The rearrangement links TRBV9 to TRBJ2-7; weak D call: TRBD1 (6 bases). Germline assignment: CDR1 SGDLS and CDR2 YYNGEE. V was trimmed by 0 bases and J by 0 bases, leaving 13 bases between them. The CDR3 totals 16 residues. In nucleotides, the CDR3 is TGTGCCAGCAGCGTAGGAGTAGGGGGAAGCTCCTACGAGCAGTACTTC. This gives the protein CASSVGVGGSSYEQYF.

The J gene is TRBJ2-3, the V gene TRBV12-5; TRBD2 aligns across 13 bases. CDR3 length equals 15 residues. In germline, CDR1 is LGHNT, CDR2 FRNRAP. With 5 bases clipped from V and 3 bases from J, the junction kept 2 bases outside the gene matches. The CDR3 sequence is CASGGTSGATDTQYF. The CDR3 DNA is TGTGCTAGTGGTGGGACTAGCGGGGCTACAGATACGCAGTATTTT.

The chain recombines TRBV5-1 with TRBJ1-2; TRBD1 agrees at 10 bases. V gave up 4 bases and J gave up 3 bases; unmatched junction bases: 6. CDR3 size: 15 residues. The germline gives CDR1 SGHRS, CDR2 YFSETQ. CDR3 protein: CASSVDRGDHYGYTF. In nucleotides, the CDR3 is TGCGCCAGCAGCGTGGACAGGGGGGATCACTATGGCTACACCTTC.

This sequence joins TRBV9 and TRBJ2-1, with D possibly matching TRBD1 (6 bases). V was pared by 0 bases and J by 8 bases, with 9 bases between. The germline V gene has CDR1 SGDLS and CDR2 YYNGEE. This CDR3 spans 13 amino acids. The CDR3 DNA reads TGTGCCAGCAGCGTAGGGGGGCGGGATGAGCAGTTCTTC. Translation gives CASSVGGRDEQFF.

This sequence joins TRBV6-5 and TRBJ1-4; D gene unclear. This CDR3 has 11 amino acids. The ends were cut back, 7 bases at V and 8 bases at J, with 8 bases in the middle. The germline V gene has CDR1 MNHEY and CDR2 SVGAGI. DNA for the CDR3: TGTGCCAGCATGGGCGGGGAAAAACTGTTTTTT. Protein: CASMGGEKLFF.

V gene TRBV7-8 combines with J gene TRBJ1-6, with unresolved D. The CDR3 is made up of 18 amino acids. Trimming left V 1 base short and J 0 bases short, with 13 bases between. Germline assignment: CDR1 SGHVS and CDR2 FQNEAQ. CDR3 nucleotides: TGTGCCAGCAGCTTAGTACGCGGTCTGGGCTCCTATAATTCACCCCTCCACTTT. Its protein product is CASSLVRGLGSYNSPLHF.